This is a list of T cell receptor beta chains from one sample in a study of T cell responses to AZD1222 COVID-19 vaccine. Using immunoSEQ multiplex PCR, the repertoire was profiled, and TCRdb retains in-frame clones only, with some absent. This table has about 120,000 clones, about 90% appearing once. The source was peripheral blood, collected on day 0 of AZD1222 vaccination. The origin of the receptors is an adult in good health. The CDR3 runs from the conserved cysteine through the conserved F or W. D genes are given only for firm matches.

D	V	J	CDR3
TRBD2	TRBV7-3	TRBJ2-2	CASSLGTSGRITGELFF
-	TRBV7-2	TRBJ1-3	CASRRAISGNTIYF
-	TRBV12-3/TRBV12-4	TRBJ1-2	CASSLSLRAYTF
-	TRBV7-2	TRBJ2-5	CASSSWGQETQYF
TRBD2	TRBV9	TRBJ2-1	CASSVGTSGSNEQFF
TRBD1	TRBV27	TRBJ1-5	CASSLGTGTYSNQPQHF
TRBD2	TRBV9	TRBJ2-3	CASSVEASGSSTDTQYF
-	TRBV18	TRBJ2-5	CASSPGNRETQYF
TRBD1	TRBV28	TRBJ2-6	CASSWGQGLSGANVLTF
-	TRBV18	TRBJ2-1	CASSPRYEQFF
-	TRBV6-5	TRBJ1-2	CASSYSKVLVSGYTF
-	TRBV9	TRBJ1-1	CASSVAPGETEAFF
-	TRBV28	TRBJ1-1	CASSALLGTEAFF
-	TRBV5-1	TRBJ2-7	CASSPWGREQYF
-	TRBV24-1	TRBJ2-1	CATSDSLDRYNEQFF
-	TRBV6-5	TRBJ1-2	CASRRLGANYGYTF
-	TRBV9	TRBJ1-3	CASSVAWGGSGNTIYF
-	TRBV6-1	TRBJ1-1	CASSVLGTGSMNTEAFF
TRBD1	TRBV5-6	TRBJ2-1	CASRTTGVNEQFF
TRBD1	TRBV5-1	TRBJ1-4	CASSLDDRVSAIELFF
TRBD1	TRBV5-4	TRBJ2-5	CASSSTGGETQYF
-	TRBV19	TRBJ1-5	CASSAADRFNQPQHF
-	TRBV20-1	TRBJ2-7	CRVRFGDEQYF
-	TRBV5-5	TRBJ1-5	CASSLEGELSPQHF
-	TRBV6-5	TRBJ1-2	CASSLDGHYYGYTF
-	TRBV5-6	TRBJ1-1	CASSVGQLEAFF
TRBD2	TRBV4-2	TRBJ2-7	CASSPGTSGVYYEQYF
-	TRBV5-3	TRBJ2-7	CARSSDDTYEQYF
-	TRBV5-4	TRBJ1-1	CASSSTVNTEAFF
-	TRBV7-2	TRBJ1-5	CASSLGRDQPQHF
TRBD1	TRBV6-5	TRBJ2-7	CASSYLRQGEQYF
-	TRBV2	TRBJ2-1	CASSVHVTLSPSSYNEQFF
-	TRBV6-1	TRBJ1-5	CASSDGAVRPNQPQHF
-	TRBV3-1/TRBV3-2	TRBJ2-7	CASSPDYLYEQYF
-	TRBV18	TRBJ1-5	CASSEGGDQPQHF
TRBD1	TRBV7-2	TRBJ2-1	CASSLGTGVPLYNEQFF